This T cell receptor beta chain emerged from a study of CD4+ T cells in melanoma. Study findings and constraints: A reported correlation linked neoantigen-specific CD4+ T cells to CD8+, macrophage and B cell function. Diverse differentiation states were reported for melanoma neoantigen-specific CD4+ T cells.

The repertoire was sequenced with immunoSEQ multiplex PCR; TCRdb's copy has only in-frame clones and lacks some. The sample holds around 100,000 clones, about 90% seen once. Note on this clone: Its antigen remains unidentified.

The CDR3 is 15 amino acids. With V trimmed by 6 bases and J by 7 bases, 11 bases remained unmatched. In germline, CDR1 is MGHDK, CDR2 SYGVNS. The clonotype originates from a human donor with melanoma. The chain combines TRBV25-1 with TRBJ2-2, with 7 bases aligning to TRBD1. The sequenced sample consisted of peripheral blood. Here the CDR3 DNA reads TGTGCCAGCAGCGATGCGACAGGGCGGATCGGGGAGCTGTTTTTT. Translating gives CASSDATGRIGELFF.